The T cell receptor beta chain described here comes from a study of T cell repertoires in cytomegalovirus infection. Study-wide background: The authors relied on CMV epitopes, both recently identified HLA-C-restricted and well-studied HLA-B-restricted. Shared public TCR beta signatures pointed to both CMV infection and a matching HLA type.

Study-level results: Using cumulative public TCR beta family frequency, the authors identified those who carried CMV together with the relevant HLA. The ex vivo response was dominated by HLA-C-restricted CMV-specific TCR beta clonotypes.

Using its own MiXCR run on the reads, TCRdb lists one record per CDR3 protein. The data hold roughly 80,000 distinct CDR3 sequences, with 20% to 30% observed a single time. In its sample, this clonotype was seen many times. Its antigen remains unknown. The sample here was CD8+ T cells from cultured PBMCs, taken from culture after CMV antigen stimulation. The origin of this receptor is a human donor in good health (CMV status not recorded). Some clones in this sample may be carry-over from other donors' samples.

Written as DNA, the CDR3 is TGTGCCAGCAGTTATCAGGGCTCCTCCAATCAGCCCCAGCATTTT. Its protein product is CASSYQGSSNQPQHF. The rearrangement uses TRBV6-2 or TRBV6-3 and TRBJ1-5; D perhaps matches TRBD1 (5 bases). V gave up 3 bases and J gave up 3 bases, with 12 bases separating them. The CDR3 loop spans 15 amino acids. In germline, CDR1 is MNHEY, CDR2 SVGEGT.